This record concerns one T cell receptor (beta chain) sequence. This sample was included in a study of blood T cell repertoires in COVID-19. Study context: Sources were T cells, B-cell-depleted T cells, or PBMCs; the material itself was cDNA or gDNA.

The authors' processing: Counts of nucleated cells, estimated from reference gene primer amplification, were obtained. The method was immunoSEQ multiplex PCR; TCRdb's version includes in-frame clones alone and lacks a portion of them. For V, J and clone size, that table is used; D and trimming come from the DNA. The sample records tens of thousands of clones, under 85% being singletons. CDR3 length equals 16 residues. Germline V gene data show CDR1 as KGHSH and CDR2 as LQKENI. V shed 1 base and J 4 bases; nucleotides not matched to a gene: 3. This TCR derives from a man in his 70s with acute or convalescent COVID-19. The sample comprised peripheral blood. The chain uses TRBV18 and TRBJ2-2, with TRBD1 matching 10 bases. The CDR3 spells CASSPLGQGGTGELFF. CDR3 in DNA: TGTGCCAGCTCACCACTTGGACAGGGGGGCACCGGGGAGCTGTTTTTT.